One sample yielded the 4 T cell receptor beta chains listed below, sequenced in a study of blood T cell repertoires in COVID-19. TCRdb's table, derived via immunoSEQ multiplex PCR, lists solely in-frame clones and lacks some. Of around 130,000 clones listed, 82% were seen once; the top ten hold roughly 4.3%. Sequencing was done on a sample of peripheral blood. These TCRs come from a woman between 65 and 79 years old with acute or convalescent COVID-19.

The chain combines TRBV4-3 with TRBJ2-5, with D tentatively TRBD1 (6 bases). V was cut by 4 bases and J by 1 base, with 22 bases left in between. Per the germline V gene, CDR1 is LGHNA and CDR2 is YSLEER. The CDR3 is 18 residues long. CDR3 in amino acids: CASSPGTRVWGTQETQYF. CDR3 DNA sequence: TGCGCCAGCAGCCCCGGGACAAGGGTTTGGGGCACCCAAGAGACCCAGTACTTC.

V usage is TRBV18 and J usage is TRBJ1-1; D unresolved. Looked up from germline, CDR1 is KGHSH and CDR2 is LQKENI. CDR3 length: 12 amino acids. The ends were cut back, 6 bases at V and 6 bases at J, with 11 bases in the middle. The CDR3, as DNA: TGTGCCAGCTCGCCGCAGGAAGCTGAAGCTTTCTTT. As protein: CASSPQEAEAFF. The variable domain in full, completed from reference TRBV18 and TRBJ1-1, reads NAGVMQNPRHLVRRRGQEARLRCSPMKGHSHVYWYRQLPEEGLKFMVYLQKENIIDESGMPKERFSAEFPKEGPSILRIQQVVRGDSAAYFCASSPQEAEAFFGQGTRLTVV.

V and J are TRBV11-1 and TRBJ2-2; D not resolved. CDR3 length: 14 amino acids. Trimming stripped 0 bases from V and 1 base from J, with 3 bases between. From germline, CDR1 is SGHAT and CDR2 FQDESV (reference sequence). In nucleotides, the CDR3 is TGTGCCAGCAGCTTAGCCTTGAACACCGGGGAGCTGTTTTTT. It codes for CASSLALNTGELFF.

The CDR3 nucleotides are TGTGCCTGGAGTGTCCCGGGACAACTGCCCAATGAGCAGTTCTTC. This translates into CAWSVPGQLPNEQFF. The V call is TRBV30, the J call TRBJ2-1, with D maybe TRBD1 (6 bases). CDR3 length equals 15 residues. The germline gives CDR1 GTSNPN, CDR2 SVGIG (reference sequence). Trimming removed 0 bases at V and 6 bases at J, with 15 bases between.